The 18 T cell receptor beta chains given below trace back to one sample, sequenced in a study of siplizumab effects on memory and regulatory T cells. The protocol was immunoSEQ multiplex PCR, while the TCRdb copy is restricted to in-frame clones and leaves out a portion. The sample shows nearly 85,000 clones, roughly 89% of them seen only once. The sample taken for sequencing was Tregs sorted from blood. The receptors shown here come from a human donor in good health.

The chain uses TRBV29-1 and TRBJ1-2; TRBD1 matches 7 bases. The J segment lost 2 bases and the V segment lost 3 bases, leaving 3 bases of the junction unmatched. The germline CDR1 and CDR2 sequences are SQVTM and ANQGSEA. This CDR3 spans 13 amino acids. The CDR3 DNA is TGCAGCGTTGACGCAGGGGGGAACTATGGCTACACCTTC. As protein: CSVDAGGNYGYTF.

By share, this clone counts as medium-sized. The V call is TRBV21-1, the J call TRBJ2-5. TRBV21-1 is annotated as a pseudogene. The CDR3 covers 11 residues. The CDR3 protein is CASRMDETQYF. CDR3 in DNA: TGTGCCAGCAGGATGGACGAGACCCAGTACTTC.

The chain is built from TRBV11-2 and TRBJ1-2; 10 positions match TRBD1. V was pared by 5 bases and J by 6 bases, with 15 bases of the junction left unmatched. This CDR3 spans 17 amino acids. The germline V gene has CDR1 SGHAT and CDR2 FQNNGV. The CDR3 loop reads CASSPGVGDRGGDGYTF. DNA of the CDR3: TGTGCCAGCAGCCCAGGGGTGGGGGACAGGGGAGGAGATGGCTACACCTTC.

The V gene is TRBV28, the J gene TRBJ1-3; unclear D gene. V was pared by 7 bases and J by 3 bases, with 16 bases between. The CDR3 is 15 residues long. Per the germline V gene, CDR1 is MDHEN and CDR2 is SYDVKM. The CDR3 bases are TGTGCCAGCAAAGTTGAGGGCGGATTTGGAAACACCATATATTTT. It translates to CASKVEGGFGNTIYF.

The V gene is TRBV6-1, the J gene TRBJ2-7, with D unresolved. V was clipped by 4 bases and J by 4 bases, with 2 bases between them. Germline CDR1 MNHNS, CDR2 SASEGT. The CDR3 totals 10 residues. CDR3 bases: TGTGCCAGCAGTGTTTACGAGCAGTACTTC. Translating gives CASSVYEQYF.

The chain is built from TRBV11-2 and TRBJ2-1, with no clear D. Trimming cost V 3 bases and J 7 bases, with 7 bases left between them. CDR1 is SGHAT and CDR2 is FQNNGV in the germline V gene. This CDR3 comprises 12 residues. CDR3 region: CASSFSENEQFF. The CDR3 coding sequence is TGTGCCAGCAGCTTCTCAGAAAATGAGCAGTTCTTC.

In its sample, this clone was seen once. The V gene is TRBV5-4, the J gene TRBJ1-2, with a tentative D call TRBD1 (5 bases). V was cut by 4 bases and J by 0 bases, with 19 bases left in between. The germline V gene encodes CDR1 SGHNT and CDR2 YYREEE (reference sequence). CDR3 size: 17 residues. The DNA of the CDR3 is TGTGCCAGCAGCCACCAAAGGGGTTATATATCTAACTATGGCTACACCTTC. It yields the protein CASSHQRGYISNYGYTF.

The chain has TRBV4-3 and TRBJ2-3; 9 bases match TRBD1. V dropped 0 bases and J dropped 3; count of bases not matched to a gene: 7. Germline V gene sequence: CDR1 LGHNA, CDR2 YSLEER. This CDR3 is 17 amino acids long. CDR3 bases: TGCGCCAGCAGCCAAGATTCGGGGGGACAGGGTACAGATACGCAGTATTTT. This sequence encodes CASSQDSGGQGTDTQYF.

The rearrangement joins TRBV6-5 to TRBJ1-2; 7 positions agree with TRBD1. The germline CDR1 and CDR2 sequences are MNHEY and SVGAGI. The CDR3 is made up of 13 amino acids. Trimming removed 5 bases from V and 8 bases from J; junction bases left unmatched: 8. DNA for the CDR3: TGTGCCAGCAGTCGACAGGGTTTACAAGGCTACACCTTC. Its translation: CASSRQGLQGYTF.

Worth noting for this clone: Compared with germline, one end of the junction differs, possibly owing to a read error. The chain couples TRBV18 to TRBJ2-7, with D uncertain. Germline assignment: CDR1 KGHSH and CDR2 LQKENI. The CDR3 runs to 13 residues. The CDR3 loop is CASSPGALYGQYF. The DNA for the CDR3 is TGTGCCAGCTCACCAGGCGCCCTCTACGGGCAGTACTTC.

V is TRBV9 and J is TRBJ1-2; D unresolved. V was cut by 0 bases and J by 0 bases, with 12 bases left in between. The CDR3 contains 16 residues. Germline-derived CDR1 and CDR2 are SGDLS and YYNGEE. The CDR3 region is CASSVGPAGTNYGYTF. The CDR3 DNA is TGTGCCAGCAGCGTAGGTCCAGCGGGGACTAACTATGGCTACACCTTC.

The J gene is TRBJ2-7, the V gene TRBV7-8, with D maybe TRBD1 (5 bases). This CDR3 has 14 residues. Germline V gene data show CDR1 as SGHVS and CDR2 as FQNEAQ. The V end was cut by 2 bases, the J end by 6 bases, with 14 bases between. The CDR3: CASSLMTVLTEQYF. The CDR3 DNA sequence: TGTGCCAGCAGCTTAATGACAGTTCTAACCGAGCAGTACTTC.

The rearrangement joins TRBV28 to TRBJ2-5; D possibly corresponds to TRBD1 (5 bases). V was trimmed by 4 bases and J by 5 bases, leaving 20 bases between them. Germline V gives CDR1 MDHEN, CDR2 SYDVKM. The CDR3 has 16 amino acids. The CDR3 reads CASSWGRVRSRETQYF. Written as DNA, the CDR3 is TGTGCCAGCAGTTGGGGCAGGGTGAGGAGTCGGGAGACCCAGTACTTC.

V is TRBV6-5 and J is TRBJ2-4, with D perhaps matching TRBD1 (5 bases). Germline loops: CDR1 MNHEY, CDR2 SVGAGI. V gave up 4 bases and J gave up 0 bases, with 13 bases separating them. This CDR3 spans 16 amino acids. The DNA for the CDR3 is TGTGCCAGCAGTTCCGACAGACTCTTAGCCAAAAACATTCAGTACTTC. This gives the protein CASSSDRLLAKNIQYF.

The V gene is TRBV4-1, the J gene TRBJ2-1, with 11 bases identical to TRBD2. The ends lost 0 bases at V and 4 bases at J; junction bases unmatched: 8. Germline V gene sequence: CDR1 MGHRA, CDR2 YSYEKL. The CDR3 runs 18 residues. This CDR3 reads CASSQEALAGGPYNEQFF. The CDR3, as DNA: TGCGCCAGCAGCCAAGAAGCGCTAGCGGGGGGCCCTTACAATGAGCAGTTCTTC.

The chain links TRBV6-5 to TRBJ1-1; D unclear. Trimming left V 4 bases short and J 1 base short, with 13 bases between. The germline V gene has CDR1 MNHEY and CDR2 SVGAGI. The CDR3 totals 15 residues. CDR3 protein: CASSSPSAANTEAFF. The CDR3 nucleotides are TGTGCCAGCAGTTCGCCATCGGCAGCGAACACTGAAGCTTTCTTT.

This chain connects TRBV7-8 to TRBJ1-6; TRBD1 agrees at 7 bases. The CDR3 is 17 residues long. The J segment lost 0 bases and the V segment lost 5 bases, leaving 7 bases of the junction unmatched. Germline values: CDR1 SGHVS, CDR2 FQNEAQ. This CDR3 is CASSATGVSSYNSPLHF. CDR3 in DNA: TGTGCCAGCAGCGCAACAGGGGTTAGCTCCTATAATTCACCCCTCCACTTT.

The CDR3 protein is CASRTRTSETQYF. CDR3 nucleotide sequence: TGCGCCAGCCGTACTCGGACAAGCGAGACCCAGTACTTC. The gene calls are TRBV5-1 and TRBJ2-5, with D possibly matching TRBD1 (5 bases). The CDR3 contains 13 residues. In germline, CDR1 is SGHRS, CDR2 YFSETQ. Trimming took off 7 bases at V and 5 bases at J, with 15 bases between the two ends.